This T cell receptor (beta chain) was sequenced in a study of blood T cell repertoires in COVID-19. Overall study context: Some COVID-19 samples were acute and others convalescent; all came from the United States, Italy and Spain. T cells, B-cell-depleted T cells, or PBMCs supplied cDNA or gDNA.

Sequencing used immunoSEQ multiplex PCR; TCRdb keeps in-frame clones, though not all of them. The profile shows about 46,000 clones, over 80% of them singletons. The sample holds a few counts of this clone. The TCR sequence derives from a man aged 45-60 years with acute or convalescent COVID-19. The specimen was peripheral blood.

CDR3 bases: TGTGCCAGCAGCCAAGGACCTAGACAGGAAACCTACGAGCAGTACTTC. Amino acid sequence: CASSQGPRQETYEQYF. The V and J genes are TRBV3-1 (or the pseudogene TRBV3-2) and TRBJ2-7, with a possible D match to TRBD1 (6 bases). Germline CDR1 is LGHDT and CDR2 is YNNKEL (reference sequence). The CDR3 extends over 16 amino acids. V lost 1 base to trimming and J lost 2 bases, with 15 bases between them.